This T cell receptor beta chain derives from a study of shared clonotypes between healthy human individuals. Worth noting for this clone: Its cognate antigen is unknown.

Some clones are missing from TCRdb's copy, which holds only in-frame ones; the method was immunoSEQ multiplex PCR. This table has around 2,000,000 clones, about 95% appearing once. The CDR3 totals 14 residues. In germline, CDR1 is MNHEY, CDR2 SVGAGI. V was clipped by 6 bases and J by 10 bases; unmatched bases: 8. Study-wide results and limits: Incomplete sequencing of sorted subsets was indicated by rarefaction despite large depth. Apart from blood, nothing was sampled; tissue repertoires likely differ. Clonotypes that were shared across a handful of donors made up around 5% of naive CD4 clonotypes. Estimated clonotype richness was generally higher in naive than memory subsets.

This sequence was found in a man aged 18 to 29 in good health. The sequencing sample was made of naive CD4+ T cells sorted from blood. The subset here: CD45RA+ positively selected. This chain connects TRBV6-5 to TRBJ1-6; 8 positions agree with TRBD1. The DNA of the CDR3 is TGTGCCAGCAGCCAGGGGGCGAAACACTCACCCCTCCACTTT. The encoded protein is CASSQGAKHSPLHF.